The text below deals with one T cell receptor beta chain. Antigen: not known. The authors sorted CD4+ naive, central memory, regulatory and stem cell-like memory cells via CD45RO/CCR7/CD25/CD127/CD95/CD27. Of the isolated RNA, all was reverse transcribed, and so the sequenced material was expressed TCRB transcripts. The protocol was immunoSEQ multiplex PCR, while the TCRdb copy is restricted to in-frame clones and leaves out a portion. Altogether hundreds of thousands of clones are present, 10% to 15% being singletons, with the ten largest covering less than 0.02%. This sample was taken from a study of beta chain features in type 1 diabetes. Broader study findings: When Type 1 diabetes patients were examined, their TCRB CDR3s proved moderately but significantly shorter in all four CD4+ subsets. With patients and controls alike, PCR might favor shorter templates to an equal degree.

The CDR3 sequence is 14 residues long. Germline CDR1 reads SQVTM; CDR2 reads ANQGSEA. Trimming took 1 base from V and 1 from J, leaving 9 bases between them. This receptor was identified in a man between 18 and 29 years old in good health. The specimen was naive CD4+ T cells from blood. V and J are TRBV29-1 and TRBJ2-3; possible D gene TRBD2, 5 bases. CDR3: CSVEGLAGTDTQYF. The CDR3 coding sequence is TGCAGCGTTGAAGGCCTAGCCGGCACAGATACGCAGTATTTT.